Each of the 13 T cell receptor beta chains below was sequenced from the same sample in a study of cytomegalovirus exposure and HLA in healthy donors. PCR used 60 Vbeta primers and 13 Jbeta primers. Sequencing used immunoSEQ multiplex PCR; TCRdb keeps in-frame clones, though not all of them. The sample contains some 150,000 clones, approximately 80% of which appear only once. What was sequenced was PBMCs. The receptor source for this set is a man younger than 35 in good health and CMV-seropositive.

The gene calls are TRBV30 and TRBJ1-4, with 7 nucleotides matching TRBD1. Germline V CDR1 and CDR2: GTSNPN, SVGIG (reference sequence). The V segment lost 2 bases and the J segment 3 bases; nucleotides outside the gene matches: 6. The CDR3 spans 15 residues. CDR3 region: CAWSRGGQSNEKLFF. In DNA, the CDR3 is TGTGCCTGGAGTCGTGGGGGACAGTCTAATGAAAAACTGTTTTTT.

This clone was seen just once. The rearrangement joins TRBV7-9 to TRBJ2-1; the match to TRBD2 covers 8 bases. V shed 4 bases, J shed 0 bases, and the junction held 5 bases outside the gene matches. Germline V gene sequence: CDR1 SEHNR, CDR2 FQNEAQ (reference sequence). The CDR3 consists of 16 residues. The CDR3 sequence is CASSYGTRSSYNEQFF. The CDR3 nucleotides read TGTGCCAGCAGCTACGGGACTAGGAGCTCCTACAATGAGCAGTTCTTC.

This clone was detected a few times. This chain links TRBV7-8 with TRBJ2-7; D is perhaps TRBD2 (7 bases). Trimming removed 2 bases at V and 4 bases at J, with 15 bases between. CDR1 and CDR2 (germline): SGHVS, FQNEAQ. The CDR3 is 15 amino acids. CDR3 sequence (DNA): TGTGCCAGCAGCTTACTAGCGAGGGGGGGTTACGAGCAGTACTTC. It yields the protein CASSLLARGGYEQYF.

The V call is TRBV4-3, the J call TRBJ1-1, with D tentatively TRBD1 (5 bases). Trimming removed 2 bases at V and 1 base at J, with 8 bases between. The CDR3 consists of 14 residues. Germline loops: CDR1 LGHNA, CDR2 YSLEER. The CDR3 here is CASSQTTGNTEAFF. The CDR3 nucleotides are TGCGCCAGCAGCCAAACTACAGGGAACACTGAAGCTTTCTTT.

This chain links TRBV6-1 with TRBJ1-1; 7 bases align to TRBD1. CDR1 is MNHNS, CDR2 SASEGT, per germline. After removal of 4 bases from V and 1 base from J, the junction contained 3 bases not matched to a gene. The CDR3 has 14 residues. The CDR3 bases are TGTGCCAGCAGTGCCGGACAGGCGAACACTGAAGCTTTCTTT. Amino acid sequence: CASSAGQANTEAFF.

The chain recombines TRBV7-9 with TRBJ2-7, with TRBD1 matching over 7 bases. Trimming removed 4 bases from V and 0 bases from J; junction bases left unmatched: 12. Germline V gene sequence: CDR1 SEHNR, CDR2 FQNEAQ (reference sequence). The CDR3 spans 17 residues. The CDR3 DNA follows: TGTGCCAGCAGCTCCACCCGGACAGGCCGCAACTCCTACGAGCAGTACTTC. Translation: CASSSTRTGRNSYEQYF. Full variable domain (outside the CDR3, taken from reference TRBV7-9 and TRBJ2-7): DTGVSQNPRHKITKRGQNVTFRCDPISEHNRLYWYRQTLGQGPEFLTYFQNEAQLEKSRLLSDRFSAERPKGSFSTLEIQRTEQGDSAMYLCASSSTRTGRNSYEQYFGPGTRLTVT.

CDR3 loop: CAWSDGLSNQPQHF. CDR3 bases: TGTGCCTGGAGCGACGGACTTAGCAATCAGCCCCAGCATTTT. The J gene is TRBJ1-5, the V gene TRBV30; D gene unclear. The CDR3 is 14 amino acids. Germline V gene lookup returns CDR1 GTSNPN and CDR2 SVGIG (reference sequence). The V and J ends lost 3 bases and 0 bases respectively, with 9 bases between them.

The rearrangement links TRBV19 to TRBJ1-5, with a possible D match to TRBD1 (5 bases). Germline V gives CDR1 LNHDA, CDR2 SQIVND (reference sequence). The CDR3 sequence is 13 residues long. Trimming left V 3 bases short and J 9 bases short, with 12 bases between. The CDR3 protein is CASSIPGGWPQHF. The CDR3 coding sequence is TGTGCCAGTAGTATTCCCGGGGGATGGCCCCAGCATTTT. Variable domain in full (rest from reference TRBV19 and TRBJ1-5): DGGITQSPKYLFRKEGQNVTLSCEQNLNHDAMYWYRQDPGQGLRLIYYSQIVNDFQKGDIAEGYSVSREKKESFPLTVTSAQKNPTAFYLCASSIPGGWPQHFGDGTRLSIL.

V gene TRBV5-1 combines with J gene TRBJ2-3; 9 nucleotides line up with TRBD2. J lost 2 bases, V lost 2 bases, and 6 bases had no gene match. The CDR3 is made up of 16 amino acids. Germline lookup yields CDR1 SGHRS and CDR2 YFSETQ. CDR3 amino acids: CASSFRTSVVTDTQYF. In DNA form, the CDR3 reads TGCGCCAGCAGCTTTCGGACTAGCGTTGTCACAGATACGCAGTATTTT.

The CDR3 nucleotides read TGTGCCATCAGTGAAGGCCTAGCGGGAGGGGGCGGGGAGCTGTTTTTT. Residues: CAISEGLAGGGGELFF. The rearrangement joins TRBV10-3 to TRBJ2-2; 12 bases match TRBD2. Germline CDR1 and CDR2: ENHRY and SYGVKD. The CDR3 has 16 residues. V trimming: 3 bases; J trimming: 7 bases; junction bases outside the gene matches: 6.

The rearrangement uses TRBV6-6 and TRBJ2-7, with TRBD2 matching 8 bases. The CDR3 extends over 14 amino acids. Germline V gene lookup returns CDR1 MNHNY and CDR2 SVGAGI (reference sequence). V shed 6 bases and J 6 bases; nucleotides not matched to a gene: 10. DNA for the CDR3: TGTGCCAGCAGGATTCAGGGACTAGAGCGCGAGCAGTACTTC. Protein: CASRIQGLEREQYF.

The CDR3 DNA follows: TGTGCCACCAGCAGCGACAGGGAGGCCTACGAGCAGTACTTC. The encoded protein is CATSSDREAYEQYF. The gene calls are TRBV15 and TRBJ2-7, with TRBD1 as a possible D gene (7 bases). From germline, CDR1 is LNHNV and CDR2 YYDKDF (reference sequence). V dropped 3 bases and J dropped 2 bases, with 11 bases sitting between them. The CDR3 length is 14 residues. Based on the CDR3 plus reference TRBV15 and TRBJ2-7, the full variable domain is DAMVIQNPRYQVTQFGKPVTLSCSQTLNHNVMYWYQQKSSQAPKLLFHYYDKDFNNEADTPDNFQSRRPNTSFCFLDIRSPGLGDTAMYLCATSSDREAYEQYFGPGTRLTVT.

This chain connects TRBV5-1 to TRBJ2-2; 9 bases align to TRBD2. This CDR3 is 17 amino acids long. In germline, CDR1 is SGHRS, CDR2 YFSETQ. V lost 3 bases, J lost 8 bases, and 14 bases stayed unmatched. The CDR3 DNA is TGCGCCAGCAGCTGGTATTCTAGCGGGGACGTACCGGGGGAGCTGTTTTTT. This translates into CASSWYSSGDVPGELFF.